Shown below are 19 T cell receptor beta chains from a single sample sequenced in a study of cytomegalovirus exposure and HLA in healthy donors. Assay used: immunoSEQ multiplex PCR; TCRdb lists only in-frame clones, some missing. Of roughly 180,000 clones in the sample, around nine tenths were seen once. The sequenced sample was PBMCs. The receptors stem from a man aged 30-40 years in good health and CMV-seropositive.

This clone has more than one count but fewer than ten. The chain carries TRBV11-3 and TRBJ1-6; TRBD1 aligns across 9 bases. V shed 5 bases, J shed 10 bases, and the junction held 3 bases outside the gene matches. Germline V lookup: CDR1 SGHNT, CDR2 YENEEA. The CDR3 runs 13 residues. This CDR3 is CASSTDRGSPLHF. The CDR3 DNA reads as TGTGCCAGCAGCACGGACAGGGGCTCACCCCTCCACTTT.

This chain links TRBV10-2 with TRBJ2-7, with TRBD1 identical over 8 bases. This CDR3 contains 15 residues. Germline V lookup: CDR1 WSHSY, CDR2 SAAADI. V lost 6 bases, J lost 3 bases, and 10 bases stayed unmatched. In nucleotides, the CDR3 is TGCGCCAGCAGACGGGCCGGACAGGGAAACTACGAGCAGTACTTC. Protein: CASRRAGQGNYEQYF.

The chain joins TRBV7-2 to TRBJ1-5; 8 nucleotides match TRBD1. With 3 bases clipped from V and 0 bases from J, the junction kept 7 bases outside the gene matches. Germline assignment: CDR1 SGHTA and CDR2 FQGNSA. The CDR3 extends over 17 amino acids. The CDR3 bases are TGTGCCAGCAGCTTTACCGGGACAGGTTATAGCAATCAGCCCCAGCATTTT. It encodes CASSFTGTGYSNQPQHF.

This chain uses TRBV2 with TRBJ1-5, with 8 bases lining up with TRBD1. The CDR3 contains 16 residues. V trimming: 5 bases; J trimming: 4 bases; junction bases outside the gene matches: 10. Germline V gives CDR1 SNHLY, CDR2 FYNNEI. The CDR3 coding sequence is TGTGCCAGCAGTATGGACAGGGCCGAATCTAATCAGCCCCAGCATTTT. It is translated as CASSMDRAESNQPQHF.

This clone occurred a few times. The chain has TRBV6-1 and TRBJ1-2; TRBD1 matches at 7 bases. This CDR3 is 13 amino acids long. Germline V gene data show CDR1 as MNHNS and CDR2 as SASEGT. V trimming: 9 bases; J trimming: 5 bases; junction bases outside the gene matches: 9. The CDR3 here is CASLRDSYYGYTF. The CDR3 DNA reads TGTGCCAGTCTTCGGGACAGTTATTATGGCTACACCTTC.

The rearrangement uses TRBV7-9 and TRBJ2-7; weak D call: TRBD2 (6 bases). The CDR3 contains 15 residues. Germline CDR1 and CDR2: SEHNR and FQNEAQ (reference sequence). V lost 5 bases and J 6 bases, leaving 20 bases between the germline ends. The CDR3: CASSRSQGLESEQYF. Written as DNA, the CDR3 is TGTGCCAGCAGCCGATCCCAGGGACTCGAAAGCGAGCAGTACTTC.

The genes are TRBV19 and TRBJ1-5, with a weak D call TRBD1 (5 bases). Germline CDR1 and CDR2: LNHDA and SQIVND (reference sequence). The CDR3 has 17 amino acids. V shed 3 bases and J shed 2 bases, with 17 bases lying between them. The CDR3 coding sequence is TGTGCCAGTAGTATGGGCCCAGCAAGACAGCGCAATCAGCCCCAGCATTTT. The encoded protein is CASSMGPARQRNQPQHF. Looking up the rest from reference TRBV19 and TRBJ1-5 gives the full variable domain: DGGITQSPKYLFRKEGQNVTLSCEQNLNHDAMYWYRQDPGQGLRLIYYSQIVNDFQKGDIAEGYSVSREKKESFPLTVTSAQKNPTAFYLCASSMGPARQRNQPQHFGDGTRLSIL.

The CDR3 protein is CASSSPGTSLPHEQFF. In DNA form, the CDR3 reads TGTGCCAGCAGCTCCCCCGGGACTAGTCTTCCCCATGAGCAGTTCTTC. The chain couples TRBV5-6 to TRBJ2-1; 8 bases align to TRBD2. V gave up 3 bases and J gave up 8 bases; unmatched junction bases: 13. The CDR3 is 16 residues long. Per germline, CDR1 SGHDT and CDR2 YYEEEE.

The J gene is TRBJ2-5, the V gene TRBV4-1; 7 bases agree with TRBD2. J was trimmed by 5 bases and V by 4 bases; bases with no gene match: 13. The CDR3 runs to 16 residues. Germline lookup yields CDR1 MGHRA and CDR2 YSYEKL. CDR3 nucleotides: TGCGCCAGCAGCCGGGGCGGGAGTCAGGGAGGGGAGACCCAGTACTTC. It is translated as CASSRGGSQGGETQYF.

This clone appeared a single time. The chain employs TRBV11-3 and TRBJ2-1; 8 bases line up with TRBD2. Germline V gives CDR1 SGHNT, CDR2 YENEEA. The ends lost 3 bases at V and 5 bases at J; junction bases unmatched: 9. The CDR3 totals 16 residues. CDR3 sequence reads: CASSFSSGSFDNEQFF. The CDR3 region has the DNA TGTGCCAGCAGCTTTTCCAGCGGGAGTTTTGACAATGAGCAGTTCTTC.

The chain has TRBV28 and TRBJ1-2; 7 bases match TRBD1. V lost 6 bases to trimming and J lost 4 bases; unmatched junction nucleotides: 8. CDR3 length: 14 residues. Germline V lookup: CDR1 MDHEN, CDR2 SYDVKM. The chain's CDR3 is CASRSTGAFYGYTF. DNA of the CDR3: TGTGCCAGCAGATCCACAGGGGCCTTCTATGGCTACACCTTC.

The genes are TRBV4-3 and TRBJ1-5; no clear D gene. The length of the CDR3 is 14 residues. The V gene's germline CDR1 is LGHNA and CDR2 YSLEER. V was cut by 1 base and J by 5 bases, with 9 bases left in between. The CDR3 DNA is TGCGCCAGCAGCCAAGGTAGGCGAGATCAGCCCCAGCATTTT. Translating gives CASSQGRRDQPQHF.

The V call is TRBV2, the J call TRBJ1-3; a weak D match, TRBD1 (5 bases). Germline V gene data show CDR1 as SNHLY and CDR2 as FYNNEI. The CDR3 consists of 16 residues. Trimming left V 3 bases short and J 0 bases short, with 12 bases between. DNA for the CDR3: TGTGCCAGCAGTGAGGACACAGGATACTCTGGAAACACCATATATTTT. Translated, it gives CASSEDTGYSGNTIYF.

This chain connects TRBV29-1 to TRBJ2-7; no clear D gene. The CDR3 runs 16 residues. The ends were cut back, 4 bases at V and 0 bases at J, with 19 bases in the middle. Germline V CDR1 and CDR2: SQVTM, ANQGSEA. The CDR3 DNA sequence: TGCAGCGTTGTGCTCTTTGCAGCCCCGAGCTCCTACGAGCAGTACTTC. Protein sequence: CSVVLFAAPSSYEQYF.

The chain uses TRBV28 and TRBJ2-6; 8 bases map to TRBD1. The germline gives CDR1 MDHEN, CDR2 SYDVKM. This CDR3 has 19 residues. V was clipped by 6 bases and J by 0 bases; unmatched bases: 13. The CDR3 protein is CASSLLPTGALSGANVLTF. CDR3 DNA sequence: TGTGCCAGCAGCTTACTACCGACAGGGGCCCTCTCTGGGGCCAACGTCCTGACTTTC.

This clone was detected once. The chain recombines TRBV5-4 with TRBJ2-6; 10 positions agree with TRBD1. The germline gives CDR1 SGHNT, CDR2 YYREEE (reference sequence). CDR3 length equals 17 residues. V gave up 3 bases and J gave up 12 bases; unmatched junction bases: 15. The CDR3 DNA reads TGTGCCAGCAGCTCCGGGACAGGGGCCGCCTGGGTCACCGTCCTGACTTTC. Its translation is CASSSGTGAAWVTVLTF.

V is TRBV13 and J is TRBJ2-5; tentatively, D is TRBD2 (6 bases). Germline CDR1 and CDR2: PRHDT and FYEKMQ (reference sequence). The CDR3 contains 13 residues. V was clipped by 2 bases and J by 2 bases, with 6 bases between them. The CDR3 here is CASSLRGQETQYF. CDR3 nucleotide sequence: TGTGCCAGCAGCTTACGGGGGCAAGAGACCCAGTACTTC.

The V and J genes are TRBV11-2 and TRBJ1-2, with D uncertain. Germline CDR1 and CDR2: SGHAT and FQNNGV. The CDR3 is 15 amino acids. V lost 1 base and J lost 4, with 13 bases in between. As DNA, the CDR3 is TGTGCCAGCAGCTTAGTTCGGAGCTCAATCTATGGCTACACCTTC. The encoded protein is CASSLVRSSIYGYTF.

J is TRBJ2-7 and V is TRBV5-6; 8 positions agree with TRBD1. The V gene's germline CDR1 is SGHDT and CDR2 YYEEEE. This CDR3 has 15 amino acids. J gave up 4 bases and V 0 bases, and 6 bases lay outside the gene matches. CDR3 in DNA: TGTGCCAGCAGCTTGGCTGGGACAGGTCCGTACGAGCAGTACTTC. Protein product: CASSLAGTGPYEQYF.